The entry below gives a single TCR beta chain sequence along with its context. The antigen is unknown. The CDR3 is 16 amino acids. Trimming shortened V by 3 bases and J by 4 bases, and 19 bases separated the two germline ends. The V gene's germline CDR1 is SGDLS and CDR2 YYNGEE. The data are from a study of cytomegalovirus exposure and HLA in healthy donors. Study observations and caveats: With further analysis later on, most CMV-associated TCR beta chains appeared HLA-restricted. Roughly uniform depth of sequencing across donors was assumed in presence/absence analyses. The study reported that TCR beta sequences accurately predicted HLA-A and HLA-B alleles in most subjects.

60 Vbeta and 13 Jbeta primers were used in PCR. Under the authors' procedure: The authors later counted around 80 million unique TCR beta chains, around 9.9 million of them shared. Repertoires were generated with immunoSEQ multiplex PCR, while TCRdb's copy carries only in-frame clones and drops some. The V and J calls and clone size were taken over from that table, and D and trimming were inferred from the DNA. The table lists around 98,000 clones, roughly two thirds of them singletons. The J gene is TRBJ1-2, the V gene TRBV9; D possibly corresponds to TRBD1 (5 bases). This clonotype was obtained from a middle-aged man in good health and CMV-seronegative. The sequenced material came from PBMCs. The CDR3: CASSALSGDEGYGYTF. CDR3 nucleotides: TGTGCCAGCAGCGCCTTATCGGGGGACGAGGGCTATGGCTACACCTTC.